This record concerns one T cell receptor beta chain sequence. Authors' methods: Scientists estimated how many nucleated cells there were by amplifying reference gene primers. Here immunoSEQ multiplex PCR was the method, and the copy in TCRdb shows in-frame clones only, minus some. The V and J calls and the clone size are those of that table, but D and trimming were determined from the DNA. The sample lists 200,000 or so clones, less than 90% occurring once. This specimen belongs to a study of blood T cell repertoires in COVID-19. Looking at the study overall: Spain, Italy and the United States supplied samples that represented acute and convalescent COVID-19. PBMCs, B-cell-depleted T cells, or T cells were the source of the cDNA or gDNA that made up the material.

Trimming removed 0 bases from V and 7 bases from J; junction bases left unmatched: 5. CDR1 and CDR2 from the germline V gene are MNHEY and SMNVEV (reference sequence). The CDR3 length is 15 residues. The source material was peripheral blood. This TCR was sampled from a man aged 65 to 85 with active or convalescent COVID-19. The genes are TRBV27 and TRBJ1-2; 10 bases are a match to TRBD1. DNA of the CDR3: TGTGCCAGCAGTTTATCGGGGACAGGGGCTGCTGGCTACACCTTC. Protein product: CASSLSGTGAAGYTF.